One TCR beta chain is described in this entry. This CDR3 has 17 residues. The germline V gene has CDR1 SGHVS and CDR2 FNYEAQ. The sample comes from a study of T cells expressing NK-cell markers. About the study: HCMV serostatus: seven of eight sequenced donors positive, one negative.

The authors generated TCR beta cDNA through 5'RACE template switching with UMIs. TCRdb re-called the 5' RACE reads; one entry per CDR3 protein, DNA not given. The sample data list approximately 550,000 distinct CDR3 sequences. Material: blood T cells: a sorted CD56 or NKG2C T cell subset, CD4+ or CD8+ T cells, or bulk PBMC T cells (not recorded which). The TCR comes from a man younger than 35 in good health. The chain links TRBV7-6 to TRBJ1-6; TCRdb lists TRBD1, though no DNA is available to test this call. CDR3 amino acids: CASSSRQVNSYNSPLHF.